Sequencing of this TCR beta chain was carried out in a study of blood T cell repertoires in COVID-19. Sequencing used immunoSEQ multiplex PCR; TCRdb keeps in-frame clones, though not all of them. The data contain about 210,000 clones, 85% of them singletons. The CDR3 totals 15 residues. The ends lost 1 base at V and 1 base at J; junction bases unmatched: 3. Germline V lookup: CDR1 LGHNA, CDR2 YNFKEQ. V and J are TRBV4-2 and TRBJ1-1, with 7 positions matching TRBD1. The source material was peripheral blood. The source is a man aged 50 or older with COVID-19, enrolled during active disease. The DNA for the CDR3 is TGTGCCAGCAGCCAAGGACAGGGTGGGAACACTGAAGCTTTCTTT. It translates to CASSQGQGGNTEAFF.